One and the same sample provided the 4 T cell receptor beta chains below, sequenced in a study of T cells after yellow fever vaccination. TCRdb ran MiXCR on the 5' RACE reads and lists one entry per CDR3 protein. The profile shows tens of thousands of distinct CDR3 sequences, approximately 7.7% of them singletons. The material sequenced was CD8+ T cells sorted from PBMCs, taken 5 days after the first yellow fever vaccination. The receptors shown here come from a man aged 18 to 30 who received the YFV17D yellow fever vaccine.

The sample holds a few counts of this clonotype. The rearrangement links TRBV30 to TRBJ1-2; D is unresolved. This CDR3 is 13 amino acids long. Per the germline V gene, CDR1 is GTSNPN and CDR2 is SVGIG (reference sequence). V was clipped by 5 bases and J by 8 bases, with 18 bases between them. CDR3 region: CAWGDGGVGGYTF. As DNA, the CDR3 is TGTGCCTGGGGAGATGGTGGGGTGGGAGGCTACACCTTC.

The chain links TRBV7-2 to TRBJ2-2; 7 bases align to TRBD1. This CDR3 is 15 amino acids long. V lost 3 bases and J lost 5; bases outside the gene matches: 6. CDR1 SGHTA and CDR2 FQGNSA come from the germline V gene. The CDR3 DNA reads TGTGCCAGCAGCTTCGCGACAGGGAGTACCGGGGAGCTGTTTTTT. It encodes CASSFATGSTGELFF.

A few counts support this clonotype. The gene calls are TRBV4-3 and TRBJ1-4; possible D gene TRBD1, 5 bases. Germline lookup yields CDR1 LGHNA and CDR2 YSLEER. V lost 0 bases and J 3 bases, leaving 17 bases between the germline ends. The length of the CDR3 is 18 residues. CDR3 sequence: CASSQDLPRAGPNEKLFF. As DNA, the CDR3 is TGCGCCAGCAGCCAAGATCTGCCCAGGGCAGGGCCTAATGAAAAACTGTTTTTT.

The chain uses TRBV10-2 and TRBJ1-2; no reliable D call. The germline V and J ends were trimmed by 3 bases and 5 bases, with 4 bases remaining between them. CDR1 is WSHSY, CDR2 SAAADI, per germline. The CDR3 covers 11 residues. This CDR3 reads CASSDGYGYTF. The CDR3 nucleotides read TGCGCCAGCAGTGACGGTTATGGCTACACCTTC.